A single sample is the source of the 11 T cell receptor beta chains below, sequenced in a study. TCRdb used MiXCR to reprocess the 5' RACE reads, holding one entry per CDR3 protein. Of some 62,000 distinct CDR3 sequences in the sample, nearly 30% were seen once. Sequencing used tumor-infiltrating naive CD4+ T cells sorted from the breast tumor. Indicated subset: naive CD4+ T cells, CD4+CD45RA+CD25-. All receptors derive from a female donor with breast cancer.

This clonotype was recorded at least ten times. This chain's CDR3 is CASSQEAGANTGELFF. In DNA, the CDR3 is TGTGCCAGCAGCCAAGAAGCAGGGGCAAACACCGGGGAGCTGTTTTTT. The chain recombines TRBV4-2 with TRBJ2-2; D is perhaps TRBD1 (6 bases). The V end was cut by 0 bases, the J end by 2 bases, with 10 bases between. The CDR3 runs to 16 residues. Germline V gene sequence: CDR1 LGHNA, CDR2 YNFKEQ.

The genes are TRBV12-3 or TRBV12-4 and TRBJ2-7; D may be TRBD1 (6 bases). The CDR3 has 14 amino acids. Trimming shortened V by 4 bases and J by 0 bases, and 10 bases separated the two germline ends. The CDR3 protein is CASSWDTRSYEQYF. The CDR3 DNA reads as TGTGCCAGCAGTTGGGACACCCGCTCCTACGAGCAGTACTTC.

As for this clonotype: One junction end disagrees with the germline gene, perhaps due to a read error. The chain uses TRBV12-3 or TRBV12-4 and TRBJ1-2; TRBD1 is a possible D gene (6 bases). The CDR3 has 16 residues. The CDR3 DNA follows: TGTGCCAGCGCCATAATACAGGGAAGCGTTGGGTATGGCTACATCTTC. Translated: CASAIIQGSVGYGYIF.

V and J are TRBV27 and TRBJ2-6, with 9 bases lining up with TRBD1. This CDR3 has 19 residues. The J segment lost 1 base and the V segment lost 8 bases, leaving 15 bases of the junction unmatched. Germline assignment: CDR1 MNHEY and CDR2 SMNVEV (reference sequence). CDR3 region: CASGTDRGATNSGANVLTF. In DNA, the CDR3 is TGTGCCAGCGGTACGGACAGGGGAGCTACCAATTCTGGGGCCAACGTCCTGACTTTC.

CDR3 DNA sequence: TGTGCCAGCAGCAGTGGAGGGAATTTATTAAATGAGCAGTTCTTC. Translated, it gives CASSSGGNLLNEQFF. The chain joins TRBV12-3 or TRBV12-4 to TRBJ2-1, with D possibly matching TRBD2 (6 bases). The length of the CDR3 is 15 residues. Trimming stripped 6 bases from V and 7 bases from J, with 19 bases between.

CDR3: CASSEGTPYQPQHF. The CDR3 DNA is TGTGCCAGCAGTGAGGGGACCCCGTATCAGCCCCAGCATTTT. The rearrangement links TRBV6-1 to TRBJ1-5; a weak D match, TRBD1 (5 bases). The CDR3 consists of 14 residues. Trimming pared 3 bases from V and 5 bases from J, leaving 11 bases between. Germline V gene lookup returns CDR1 MNHNS and CDR2 SASEGT.

As to this clonotype: Because it lacks the conserved phenylalanine or tryptophan at the end, this CDR3 is likely a read error. Here the CDR3 DNA reads TGCAGTGCTAGAGACACGGGACTAGCTCACAATGAGCAGTTCTGC. Translated: CSARDTGLAHNEQFC. The V call is TRBV20-1, the J call TRBJ2-1; 9 bases match TRBD2. J gave up 5 bases and V 0 bases, and 5 bases lay outside the gene matches. The CDR3 has 15 residues. The V gene's germline CDR1 is DFQATT and CDR2 SNEGSKA (reference sequence).

The chain couples TRBV11-1 to TRBJ2-3, with D possibly TRBD2 on 7 matching bases. Trimming shortened V by 5 bases and J by 2 bases, and 17 bases separated the two germline ends. The CDR3 spans 16 residues. CDR1 and CDR2 from the germline V gene are SGHAT and FQDESV (reference sequence). CDR3 DNA sequence: TGTGCCAGCAGCAAAAATGTGGCGGGGGCCACAGATACGCAGTATTTT. Its protein product is CASSKNVAGATDTQYF. The variable domain in full, with the rest retrieved from reference TRBV11-1 and TRBJ2-3, is EAEVAQSPRYKITEKSQAVAFWCDPISGHATLYWYRQILGQGPELLVQFQDESVVDDSQLPKDRFSAERLKGVDSTLKIQPAELGDSAMYLCASSKNVAGATDTQYFGPGTRLTVL.

This clonotype was detected ten times or more. The chain combines TRBV28 with TRBJ1-1; TRBD1 might be the D (6 bases). CDR3 length: 15 residues. The germline V gene has CDR1 MDHEN and CDR2 SYDVKM. V was shortened by 6 bases and J by 0 bases, with 14 bases between the two germline ends. The CDR3 spells CASRVTGDMNTEAFF. CDR3 DNA sequence: TGTGCCAGCAGGGTAACGGGGGACATGAACACTGAAGCTTTCTTT.

This clonotype was counted a few times. The chain uses TRBV5-4 and TRBJ2-3; weak D call: TRBD1 (6 bases). Trimming left V 2 bases short and J 3 bases short, with 13 bases between. The CDR3 has 15 residues. CDR1 and CDR2 from the germline V gene are SGHNT and YYREEE (reference sequence). The CDR3 region is CASSLDQTGTDTQYF. The CDR3 DNA sequence: TGTGCCAGCAGCTTAGACCAGACAGGTACAGATACGCAGTATTTT.

A few counts support this clonotype. This chain joins TRBV4-1 and TRBJ2-3; 12 bases fit TRBD2. Germline CDR1 and CDR2: MGHRA and YSYEKL. With 3 bases clipped from V and 6 bases from J, the junction kept 7 bases outside the gene matches. The CDR3 covers 16 residues. The CDR3 DNA is TGCGCCAGCAGCCAGACTAGCGGGAGAAGGGGGGATACGCAGTATTTT. Amino acid sequence: CASSQTSGRRGDTQYF.